Following are 10 T cell receptor beta chains from one sample sequenced in a study of blood T cell repertoires in COVID-19. Method: immunoSEQ multiplex PCR; TCRdb's copy keeps in-frame clones and lacks some. The table records about 150,000 clones, 84% of them present only once. The sample was peripheral blood. The source of these receptors is a woman in her 50s in a cohort sampled during active or convalescent COVID-19.

Only one count was recorded for this clone. This chain connects TRBV19 to TRBJ2-2; perhaps TRBD1 as D (5 bases). Trimming removed 4 bases at V and 8 bases at J, with 14 bases between. The germline CDR1 and CDR2 sequences are LNHDA and SQIVND (reference sequence). This CDR3 is built from 14 residues. In DNA form, the CDR3 reads TGTGCCAGTAGTAGACAGCCGGCGGTGGGGGAGCTGTTTTTT. Protein product: CASSRQPAVGELFF.

This sequence joins TRBV20-1 and TRBJ1-4, with 9 bases that match TRBD1. V trimming: 6 bases; J trimming: 2 bases; junction bases outside the gene matches: 10. The V gene's germline CDR1 is DFQATT and CDR2 SNEGSKA (reference sequence). The CDR3 is 16 amino acids. In DNA form, the CDR3 reads TGCAGTGCAAGTCCCGGGACAGGGTTGACTAATGAAAAACTGTTTTTT. Translating it yields CSASPGTGLTNEKLFF.

This clone has just one count. V usage is TRBV5-5 and J usage is TRBJ2-5, with 9 bases fitting TRBD1. The CDR3 sequence is 14 residues long. CDR1 and CDR2 (germline): SGHKS, YYEKEE (reference sequence). The V segment lost 4 bases and the J segment 5 bases; nucleotides outside the gene matches: 6. This chain's CDR3 is CASSTQGAGETQYF. CDR3 coding DNA: TGTGCCAGCAGCACACAGGGGGCGGGGGAGACCCAGTACTTC.

The V call is TRBV21-1, the J call TRBJ1-6; whether TRBD1, the table's D call, matches the DNA was not checked. TRBV21-1 is designated a pseudogene. The CDR3 extends over 16 amino acids. The CDR3: CASRGDRSRANSPLHF. In DNA form, the CDR3 reads TGTGCCAGCAGAGGGGACAGGTCAAGGGCTAATTCACCCCTCCACTTT.

The chain is built from TRBV5-1 and TRBJ2-5, with D perhaps TRBD1 (6 bases). With 0 bases removed from V and 4 bases from J, the gap between germline ends came to 10 bases. Germline V gene lookup returns CDR1 SGHRS and CDR2 YFSETQ. The CDR3 length is 14 residues. CDR3 sequence reads: CASSLVLGGETQYF. DNA of the CDR3: TGCGCCAGCAGCTTGGTTCTAGGGGGAGAGACCCAGTACTTC.

This clone was seen a few times. The genes are TRBV2 and TRBJ2-7; 12 bases fit TRBD2. CDR1 and CDR2 from the germline V gene are SNHLY and FYNNEI. V trimming: 6 bases; J trimming: 2 bases; junction bases outside the gene matches: 8. There are 16 residues in the CDR3. This CDR3 reads CASSPPLAGGTYEQYF. In DNA form, the CDR3 reads TGTGCCAGCAGCCCTCCGCTAGCGGGGGGGACCTACGAGCAGTACTTC.

The gene calls are TRBV12-5 and TRBJ2-1, with TRBD2 matching over 8 bases. The CDR3 runs to 14 residues. CDR1 is LGHNT and CDR2 is FRNRAP in the germline V gene. V dropped 5 bases and J dropped 3; count of bases not matched to a gene: 3. The CDR3 region has the DNA TGTGCTAGTGGTCTAGGGACTAGCTACAATGAGCAGTTCTTC. Protein: CASGLGTSYNEQFF.

In DNA form, the CDR3 reads TGTGCCAGCAGCCTAGGACAGGGGTCCTACAATGAGCAGTTCTTC. The encoded protein is CASSLGQGSYNEQFF. This rearrangement joins TRBV5-4 to TRBJ2-1; 9 positions agree with TRBD1. This CDR3 comprises 15 residues. CDR1 is SGHNT and CDR2 is YYREEE in the germline V gene (reference sequence). Trimming cost V 4 bases and J 1 base; bases outside gene matches: 3.

The V call is TRBV19, the J call TRBJ2-7; 11 bases map to TRBD1. The J segment lost 3 bases and the V segment lost 6 bases, leaving 7 bases of the junction unmatched. The CDR3 spans 15 residues. Looked up from germline, CDR1 is LNHDA and CDR2 is SQIVND (reference sequence). CDR3 residues: CASRRRTGGFYEQYF. In DNA form, the CDR3 reads TGTGCCAGTAGGAGGCGGACAGGGGGCTTCTACGAGCAGTACTTC.

This chain links TRBV13 with TRBJ2-4, with D tentatively TRBD2 (5 bases). CDR3 length equals 15 residues. CDR1 is PRHDT, CDR2 FYEKMQ, per germline (reference sequence). V was trimmed by 0 bases and J by 3 bases, leaving 9 bases between them. This CDR3 reads CASSLGNGVKNIQYF. The CDR3 DNA sequence: TGTGCCAGCAGCTTAGGCAACGGGGTCAAAAACATTCAGTACTTC.